This TCR beta chain comes out of a study of T cell responses to AZD1222 COVID-19 vaccine. Study-level findings and limits: Baseline antibody screening turned up just 6 or 7 seropositive AZD1222 recipients.

Sequenced by immunoSEQ multiplex PCR; TCRdb stores in-frame clones only, minus some. Found here are fewer than 300,000 clones, approximately 93% of them singletons; the top ten hold 0.55%. Trimming removed 7 bases from V and 3 bases from J, with 12 bases in between. The germline gives CDR1 SNHLY, CDR2 FYNNEI. There are 13 residues in the CDR3. Concerning this clone itself: Its antigen is unidentified.

The specimen was peripheral blood, collected on day 0 of AZD1222 vaccination. The V gene is TRBV2, the J gene TRBJ1-1, with D possibly being TRBD1 (5 bases). This TCR was sampled from an adult in good health. The CDR3 is CASIETGDTEAFF. The CDR3 DNA reads as TGTGCCAGCATAGAAACGGGGGACACTGAAGCTTTCTTT.